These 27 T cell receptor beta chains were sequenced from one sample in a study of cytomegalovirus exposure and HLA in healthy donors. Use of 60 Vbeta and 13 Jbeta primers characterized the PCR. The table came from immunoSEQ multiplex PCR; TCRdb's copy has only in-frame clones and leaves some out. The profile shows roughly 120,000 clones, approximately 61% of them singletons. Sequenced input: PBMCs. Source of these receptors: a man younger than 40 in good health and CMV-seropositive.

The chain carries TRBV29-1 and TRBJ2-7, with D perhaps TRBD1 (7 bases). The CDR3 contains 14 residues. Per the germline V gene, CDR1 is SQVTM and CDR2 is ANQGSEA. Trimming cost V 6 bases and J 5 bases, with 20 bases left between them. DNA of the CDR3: TGCAGCGTAAGACAGGGAGGAGGATCCCACGAGCAGTACTTC. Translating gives CSVRQGGGSHEQYF.

CDR3 in DNA: TGTGCCAGCAGCTTAAGCCATAGCAATCAGCCCCAGCATTTT. Amino acid sequence: CASSLSHSNQPQHF. The chain links TRBV11-2 to TRBJ1-5, with D uncertain. The germline V gene has CDR1 SGHAT and CDR2 FQNNGV. Trimming shortened V by 2 bases and J by 0 bases, and 5 bases separated the two germline ends. This CDR3 spans 14 amino acids. Full variable domain (rest looked up from reference TRBV11-2 and TRBJ1-5): EAGVAQSPRYKIIEKRQSVAFWCNPISGHATLYWYQQILGQGPKLLIQFQNNGVVDDSQLPKDRFSAERLKGVDSTLKIQPAKLEDSAVYLCASSLSHSNQPQHFGDGTRLSIL.

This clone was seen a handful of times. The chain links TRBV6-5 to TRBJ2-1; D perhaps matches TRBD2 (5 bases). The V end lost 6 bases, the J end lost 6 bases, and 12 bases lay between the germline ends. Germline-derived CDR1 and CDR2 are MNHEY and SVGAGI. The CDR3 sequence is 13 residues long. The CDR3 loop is CASREGPINEQFF. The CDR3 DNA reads TGTGCCAGCAGAGAGGGTCCCATCAATGAGCAGTTCTTC.

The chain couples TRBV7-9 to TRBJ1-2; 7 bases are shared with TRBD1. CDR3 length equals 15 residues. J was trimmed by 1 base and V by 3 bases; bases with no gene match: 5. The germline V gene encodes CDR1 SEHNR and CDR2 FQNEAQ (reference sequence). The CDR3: CASSFRTGYNYGYTF. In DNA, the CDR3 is TGTGCCAGCAGCTTCCGGACAGGCTATAACTATGGCTACACCTTC.

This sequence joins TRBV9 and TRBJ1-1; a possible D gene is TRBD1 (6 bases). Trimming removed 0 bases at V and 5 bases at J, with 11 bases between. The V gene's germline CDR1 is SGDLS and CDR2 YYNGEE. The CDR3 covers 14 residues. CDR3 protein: CASSVGGRGTEAFF. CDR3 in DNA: TGTGCCAGCAGCGTAGGGGGGCGCGGGACTGAAGCTTTCTTT. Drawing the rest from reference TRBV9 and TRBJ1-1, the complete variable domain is DSGVTQTPKHLITATGQRVTLRCSPRSGDLSVYWYQQSLDQGLQFLIQYYNGEERAKGNILERFSAQQFPDLHSELNLSSLELGDSALYFCASSVGGRGTEAFFGQGTRLTVV.

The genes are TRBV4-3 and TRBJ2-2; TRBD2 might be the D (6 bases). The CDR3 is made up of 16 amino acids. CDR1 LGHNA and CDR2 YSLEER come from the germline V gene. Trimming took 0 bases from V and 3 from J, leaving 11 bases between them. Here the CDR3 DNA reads TGCGCCAGCAGCCAAGATCGGGAGAGGTACACCGGGGAGCTGTTTTTT. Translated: CASSQDRERYTGELFF.

The CDR3, as DNA: TGCGCCAGCAGCCCCCAGTTGGAGCAGTACGAGCAGTACTTC. Its translation is CASSPQLEQYEQYF. The chain uses TRBV4-3 and TRBJ2-7; no definite D call. Germline CDR1 LGHNA, CDR2 YSLEER. Deletions cut 4 bases from V and 4 bases from J, with 14 bases between. This CDR3 is built from 14 residues.

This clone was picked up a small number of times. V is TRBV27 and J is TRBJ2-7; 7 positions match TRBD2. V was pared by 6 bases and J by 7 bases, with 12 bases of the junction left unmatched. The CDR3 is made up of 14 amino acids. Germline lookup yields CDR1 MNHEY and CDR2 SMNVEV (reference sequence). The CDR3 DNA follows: TGTGCCAGCAGGTCCTCCGGGACTACCAAGGAGCAGTACTTC. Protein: CASRSSGTTKEQYF.

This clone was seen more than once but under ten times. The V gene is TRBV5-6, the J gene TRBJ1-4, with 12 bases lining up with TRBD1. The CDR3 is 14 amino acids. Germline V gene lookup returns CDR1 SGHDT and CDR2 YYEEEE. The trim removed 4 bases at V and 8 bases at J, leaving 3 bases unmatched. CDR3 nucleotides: TGTGCCAGCAGCGGGACAGGGGGCTGGGAAAAACTGTTTTTT. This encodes CASSGTGGWEKLFF.

CDR3 residues: CASSHWDRVDTQYF. DNA of the CDR3: TGTGCCAGCAGCCATTGGGACAGGGTAGATACGCAGTATTTT. The gene calls are TRBV5-6 and TRBJ2-3, with TRBD1 matching over 9 bases. Germline CDR1 SGHDT, CDR2 YYEEEE. The CDR3 length is 14 residues. Trimming cost V 4 bases and J 5 bases; bases outside gene matches: 5.

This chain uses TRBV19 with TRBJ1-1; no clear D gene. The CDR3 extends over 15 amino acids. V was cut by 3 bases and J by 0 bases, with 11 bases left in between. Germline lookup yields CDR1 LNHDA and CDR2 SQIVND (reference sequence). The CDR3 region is CASSMMGSMNTEAFF. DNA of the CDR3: TGTGCCAGTAGTATGATGGGGAGTATGAACACTGAAGCTTTCTTT.

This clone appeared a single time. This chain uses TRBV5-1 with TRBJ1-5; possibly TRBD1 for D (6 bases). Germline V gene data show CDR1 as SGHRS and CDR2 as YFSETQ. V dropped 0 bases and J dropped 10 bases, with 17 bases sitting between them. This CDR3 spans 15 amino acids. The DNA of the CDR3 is TGCGCCAGCAGCTTGGGGACAGCCGGGGACGACCCCCAGCATTTT. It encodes CASSLGTAGDDPQHF.

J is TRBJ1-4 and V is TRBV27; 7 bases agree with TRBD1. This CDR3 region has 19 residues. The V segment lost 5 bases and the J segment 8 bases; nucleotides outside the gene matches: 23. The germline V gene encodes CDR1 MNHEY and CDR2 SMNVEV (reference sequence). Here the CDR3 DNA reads TGTGCCAGCAGTCTGGGCGGACAGGAAAGGTACTTTTTGTACGAAAAACTGTTTTTT. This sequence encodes CASSLGGQERYFLYEKLFF.

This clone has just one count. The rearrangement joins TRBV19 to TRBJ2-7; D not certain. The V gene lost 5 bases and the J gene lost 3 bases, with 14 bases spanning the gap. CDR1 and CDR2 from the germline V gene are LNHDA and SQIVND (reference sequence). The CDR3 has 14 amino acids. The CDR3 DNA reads TGTGCCAGTAGTGACCGACACAACCTCTACGAGCAGTACTTC. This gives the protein CASSDRHNLYEQYF.

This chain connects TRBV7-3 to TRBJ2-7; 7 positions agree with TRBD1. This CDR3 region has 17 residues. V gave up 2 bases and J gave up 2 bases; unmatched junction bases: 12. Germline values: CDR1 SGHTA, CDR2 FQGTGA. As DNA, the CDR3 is TGTGCCAGCAGCTTAGCAGGGGGTTCCATCCATACCTACGAGCAGTACTTC. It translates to CASSLAGGSIHTYEQYF. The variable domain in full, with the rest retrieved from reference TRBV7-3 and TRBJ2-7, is GAGVSQTPSNKVTEKGKYVELRCDPISGHTALYWYRQSLGQGPEFLIYFQGTGAADDSGLPNDRFFAVRPEGSVSTLKIQRTERGDSAVYLCASSLAGGSIHTYEQYFGPGTRLTVT.

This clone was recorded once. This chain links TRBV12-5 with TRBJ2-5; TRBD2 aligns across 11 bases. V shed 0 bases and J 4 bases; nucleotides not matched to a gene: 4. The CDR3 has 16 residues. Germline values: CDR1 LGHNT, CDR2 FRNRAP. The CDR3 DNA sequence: TGTGCTAGTGGTTTGGTACTAGCGGGAGCACGAGAGACCCAGTACTTC. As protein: CASGLVLAGARETQYF.

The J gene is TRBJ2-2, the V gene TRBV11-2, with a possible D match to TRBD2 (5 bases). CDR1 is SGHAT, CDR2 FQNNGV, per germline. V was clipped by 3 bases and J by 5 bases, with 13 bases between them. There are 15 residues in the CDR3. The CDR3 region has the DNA TGTGCCAGCAGCTTTTGGAGGAGTGGGACCGGGGAGCTGTTTTTT. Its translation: CASSFWRSGTGELFF.

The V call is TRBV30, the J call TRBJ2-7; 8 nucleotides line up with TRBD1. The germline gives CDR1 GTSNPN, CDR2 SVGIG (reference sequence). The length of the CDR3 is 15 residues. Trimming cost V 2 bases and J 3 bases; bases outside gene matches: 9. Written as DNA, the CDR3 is TGTGCCTGGAGTCACCGACAGGGGCGCCTCTACGAGCAGTACTTC. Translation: CAWSHRQGRLYEQYF.

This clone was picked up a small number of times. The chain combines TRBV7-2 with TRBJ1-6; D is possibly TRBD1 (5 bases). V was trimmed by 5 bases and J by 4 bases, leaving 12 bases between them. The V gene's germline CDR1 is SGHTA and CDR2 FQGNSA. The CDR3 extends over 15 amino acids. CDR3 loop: CASSARGLYNSPLHF. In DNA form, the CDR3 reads TGTGCCAGCAGCGCACGGGGACTGTATAATTCACCCCTCCACTTT.

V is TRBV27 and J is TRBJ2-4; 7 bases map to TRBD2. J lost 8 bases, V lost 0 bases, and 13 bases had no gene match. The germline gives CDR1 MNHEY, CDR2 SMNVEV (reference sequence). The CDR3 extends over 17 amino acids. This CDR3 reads CASSLSYVGGPIDIQYF. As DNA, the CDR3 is TGTGCCAGCAGTTTATCGTATGTGGGAGGGCCCATAGACATTCAGTACTTC.

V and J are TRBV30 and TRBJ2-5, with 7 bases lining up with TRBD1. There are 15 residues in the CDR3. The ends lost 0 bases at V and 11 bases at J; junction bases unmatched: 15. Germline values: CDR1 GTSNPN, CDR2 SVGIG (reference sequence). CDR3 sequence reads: CAWSVMGQPGRVQYF. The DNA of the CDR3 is TGTGCCTGGAGTGTAATGGGACAGCCAGGTAGGGTGCAGTACTTC.

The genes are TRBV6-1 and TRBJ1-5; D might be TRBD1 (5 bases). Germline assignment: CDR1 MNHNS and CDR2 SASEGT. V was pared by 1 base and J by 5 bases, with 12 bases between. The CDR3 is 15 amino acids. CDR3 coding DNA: TGTGCCAGCAGTGAAGTGGGACTCTCTTATCAGCCCCAGCATTTT. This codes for CASSEVGLSYQPQHF.

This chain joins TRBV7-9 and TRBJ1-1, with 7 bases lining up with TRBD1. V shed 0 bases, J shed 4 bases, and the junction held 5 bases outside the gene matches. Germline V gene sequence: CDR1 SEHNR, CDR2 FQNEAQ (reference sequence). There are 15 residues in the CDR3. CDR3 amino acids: CASSLALTGRTEAFF. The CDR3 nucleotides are TGTGCCAGCAGCTTAGCACTGACAGGGCGCACTGAAGCTTTCTTT.

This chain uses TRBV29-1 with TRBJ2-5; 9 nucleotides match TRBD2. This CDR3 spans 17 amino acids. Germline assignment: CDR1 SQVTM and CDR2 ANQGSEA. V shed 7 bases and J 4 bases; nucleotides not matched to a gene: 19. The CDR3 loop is CSAARPLGGRAPETQYF. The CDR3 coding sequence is TGCAGCGCTGCAAGACCCCTAGGCGGGAGGGCCCCAGAGACCCAGTACTTC.

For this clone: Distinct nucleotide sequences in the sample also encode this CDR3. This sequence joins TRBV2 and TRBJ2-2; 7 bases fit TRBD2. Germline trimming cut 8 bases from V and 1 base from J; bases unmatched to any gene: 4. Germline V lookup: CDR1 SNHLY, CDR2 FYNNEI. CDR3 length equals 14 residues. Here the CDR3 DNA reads TGTGCCAGCTTACGGGGGGTGAACACCGGGGAGCTGTTTTTT. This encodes CASLRGVNTGELFF.

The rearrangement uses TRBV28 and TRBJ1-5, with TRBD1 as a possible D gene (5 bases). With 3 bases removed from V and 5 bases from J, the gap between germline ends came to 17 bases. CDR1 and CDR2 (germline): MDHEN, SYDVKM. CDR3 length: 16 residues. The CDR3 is CASSFLYPTDDQPQHF. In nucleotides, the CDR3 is TGTGCCAGCAGTTTCTTATATCCGACAGACGATCAGCCCCAGCATTTT.

The CDR3 is CASSQSTGGGTGNTIYF. The CDR3 nucleotides are TGCGCCAGCAGCCAAAGCACAGGGGGCGGGACTGGAAACACCATATATTTT. The chain employs TRBV4-3 and TRBJ1-3; 9 positions agree with TRBD1. V dropped 2 bases and J dropped 2; count of bases not matched to a gene: 7. The CDR3 is 17 residues long. Per germline, CDR1 LGHNA and CDR2 YSLEER.